A selection of T cell receptor beta chains follows, all from one sample in a study of control samples from healthy donors and cancer patients. The method was immunoSEQ multiplex PCR; TCRdb's version includes in-frame clones alone and lacks a portion of them. Of around 30,000 clones in the sample, over 85% were seen once. Sequencing was done on a sample of PBMCs. The receptors were gathered from a man aged 35 to 55 with colorectal cancer. CDR3s include the opening cysteine and the closing phenylalanine or tryptophan. D genes are given only for firm matches. Size tells how often a clone was seen (once, few, many) or the class of an expanded clone, and some rows leave it out.

v_call	j_call	clone_size	d_call	cdr3_nt	cdr3_aa
TRBV3-1/TRBV3-2	TRBJ1-2	.	.	TGTGCCAGCAGCCAAGATAGGCGGGGTTTTGGCTATGGCTACACCTTC	CASSQDRRGFGYGYTF
TRBV4-1	TRBJ2-3	.	.	TGCGCCAGCAGCCAACCAGGGCGGAACACAGATACGCAGTATTTT	CASSQPGRNTDTQYF
TRBV30	TRBJ1-1	.	.	TGTGCCTGGAGACAGGTCCCGAACACTGAAGCTTTCTTT	CAWRQVPNTEAFF
TRBV3-1/TRBV3-2	TRBJ2-3	.	.	TGTGCCAGCAGACAAGAGAAGGGTGCAGATACGCAGTATTTT	CASRQEKGADTQYF
TRBV29-1	TRBJ1-1	.	TRBD1	TGCAGCGTCGCGAAACAGGGGGCGCGGACTGAAGCTTTCTTT	CSVAKQGARTEAFF
TRBV5-1	TRBJ1-4	.	TRBD1	TGCGCCAGCAGCTACGGACAGGGGGCTGAAAAACTGTTTTTT	CASSYGQGAEKLFF
TRBV12-5	TRBJ2-1	.	.	TGTGCTAGTGGTAAAGGGAGTTCCTACAATGAGCAGTTCTTC	CASGKGSSYNEQFF
TRBV5-5	TRBJ1-5	.	.	TGTGCCAGCAGCTCCCGGGACCATCAGCCCCAGCATTTT	CASSSRDHQPQHF
TRBV23-1	TRBJ2-7	.	.	TGCGCCAGCAGAGCTATGGGGGTTCTCTACGAGCAGTACTTC	CASRAMGVLYEQYF
TRBV7-2	TRBJ1-6	once	.	TGTGCCAGCAGCTTGAATTCACCCCTCCACTTT	CASSLNSPLHF
TRBV6-1	TRBJ2-1	.	.	TGTGCCAGCAGTGAAGCGGGCTACAGAAATGAGCAGTTCTTC	CASSEAGYRNEQFF
TRBV12-2	TRBJ1-2	.	.	TGTGCAAGTCGCTTAGCTGTCCGGGCAGGGGGCGAAGTTAACTATGGCTACACCTTC	CASRLAVRAGGEVNYGYTF
TRBV11-2	TRBJ2-1	.	TRBD1	TGTGCCAGCAGCTTAAGGGGGACAGGGGGCAATGAGCAGTTCTTC	CASSLRGTGGNEQFF
TRBV18	TRBJ1-5	.	TRBD1	TGTGCCAGCTCAGCCCAGGGGGCAGCCCCCAATCAGCCCCAGCATTTT	CASSAQGAAPNQPQHF
TRBV6-6	TRBJ2-5	.	TRBD2	TGTGCCAGCGAGGTAGCGGGGCGCCAAGAGACCCAGTACTTC	CASEVAGRQETQYF
TRBV5-6	TRBJ1-2	.	.	TGTGCCAGCAGCTTGGGGACGGCAAATAACTATGGCTACACCTTC	CASSLGTANNYGYTF
TRBV7-9	TRBJ2-4	.	.	TGTGCCAGCAGCCGCGAGGTTGGCAAAAACATTCAGTACTTC	CASSREVGKNIQYF
TRBV14	TRBJ2-2	.	.	TGTGCCAGCAGCCAAGATCGAGGATCGAACACCGGGGAGCTGTTTTTT	CASSQDRGSNTGELFF
TRBV11-2	TRBJ2-1	.	TRBD1	TGTGCCAGCAGCCCCTCCCCAGGGGGCTATGAGCAGTTCTTC	CASSPSPGGYEQFF
TRBV7-9	TRBJ2-3	.	TRBD2	TGTGCCAGCAGCTTATCGGGGGGGACAGATACGCAGTATTTT	CASSLSGGTDTQYF
TRBV3-1/TRBV3-2	TRBJ1-6	.	TRBD1	TGTGCCAGCAGCCAGTACGGGACAGGCGATTCACCCCTCCACTTT	CASSQYGTGDSPLHF
TRBV4-3	TRBJ1-1	.	TRBD1	TGCGCCAGCAGCCAAGCCGGGACAGGGGTACAAGAAGCTTTCTTT	CASSQAGTGVQEAFF
TRBV5-6	TRBJ1-2	.	.	TGTGCCAGCAGCTTGGTTACCTCTCAGGGCGACTATGGCTACACCTTC	CASSLVTSQGDYGYTF
TRBV10-3	TRBJ1-2	.	.	TGTGCCATCAGTTCAAGAACGGGGGGTGCTAACTATGGCTACACCTTC	CAISSRTGGANYGYTF
TRBV19	TRBJ2-3	.	TRBD2	TGTGCCAGTAGTTTAACTAGCGGGGGGGCCGAAGTTAGCACAGATACGCAGTATTTT	CASSLTSGGAEVSTDTQYF
TRBV5-6	TRBJ1-1	.	TRBD1	TGTGCCAGCAGCTTAGGCTCGGTGTGGGACAGAAAGAACACTGAAGCTTTCTTT	CASSLGSVWDRKNTEAFF
TRBV9	TRBJ2-1	.	TRBD1	TGTGCCAGCAGCGTAGGAGTGGGGACAGGGGCCTACAATGAGCAGTTCTTC	CASSVGVGTGAYNEQFF
TRBV5-6	TRBJ1-6	.	.	TGTGCCAGCAGCACTTGGACTCTCGATAATTCACCCCTCCACTTT	CASSTWTLDNSPLHF